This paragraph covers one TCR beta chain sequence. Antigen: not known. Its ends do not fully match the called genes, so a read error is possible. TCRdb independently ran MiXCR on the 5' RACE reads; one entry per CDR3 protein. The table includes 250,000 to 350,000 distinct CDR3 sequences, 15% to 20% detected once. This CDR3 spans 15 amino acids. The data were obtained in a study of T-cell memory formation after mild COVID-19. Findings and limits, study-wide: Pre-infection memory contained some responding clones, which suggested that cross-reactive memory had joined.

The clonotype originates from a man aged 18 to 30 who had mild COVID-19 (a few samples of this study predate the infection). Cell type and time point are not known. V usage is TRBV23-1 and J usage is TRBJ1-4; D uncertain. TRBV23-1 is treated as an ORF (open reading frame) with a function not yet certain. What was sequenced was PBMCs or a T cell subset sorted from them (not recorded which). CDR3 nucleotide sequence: TGCGCCAGCAGTCTGGAGGAGTCACCCCATTCTAAGCTGGTTTTT. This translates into CASSLEESPHSKLVF.